This T cell receptor beta chain was recovered during a study of T cells in Graves' hyperthyroidism and ophthalmopathy. Researchers took RNA transcripts and amplified the TCR beta CDR3 regions from them. A set of HTBI primers served as the primers for a first-round RT-PCR of the TCR CDR3. MiXCR, applied by TCRdb to the multiplex PCR reads, yields one record per CDR3 protein. This table has over 250,000 distinct CDR3 sequences, over 15% appearing once. Trimming removed 7 bases from V and 6 bases from J, with 16 bases in between. CDR3 size: 13 residues. Germline CDR1 is SGHNT and CDR2 is YYREEE (reference sequence). Study observations and caveats: Expanded thyroid clonotypes (above 0.001) were mostly also found in blood. Ophthalmopathy was distinguished from stable hyperthyroidism by 13 V-J signatures.

Only a few counts were recorded for this clonotype. Its target is not known. The study excluded patients with uncontrolled infection, other autoimmune disease, pregnancy or lactation. The PBMCs were sourced from fresh peripheral blood (approximately 9.6 ml). The source of this sequence is a woman aged 55-75 years with Graves' ophthalmopathy. Sequencing used blood. This sequence joins TRBV5-4 and TRBJ2-5; D unclear. The CDR3 region is CASGQVGQQTQYF. The CDR3 nucleotides read TGTGCCAGCGGGCAGGTCGGGCAACAGACCCAGTACTTC.